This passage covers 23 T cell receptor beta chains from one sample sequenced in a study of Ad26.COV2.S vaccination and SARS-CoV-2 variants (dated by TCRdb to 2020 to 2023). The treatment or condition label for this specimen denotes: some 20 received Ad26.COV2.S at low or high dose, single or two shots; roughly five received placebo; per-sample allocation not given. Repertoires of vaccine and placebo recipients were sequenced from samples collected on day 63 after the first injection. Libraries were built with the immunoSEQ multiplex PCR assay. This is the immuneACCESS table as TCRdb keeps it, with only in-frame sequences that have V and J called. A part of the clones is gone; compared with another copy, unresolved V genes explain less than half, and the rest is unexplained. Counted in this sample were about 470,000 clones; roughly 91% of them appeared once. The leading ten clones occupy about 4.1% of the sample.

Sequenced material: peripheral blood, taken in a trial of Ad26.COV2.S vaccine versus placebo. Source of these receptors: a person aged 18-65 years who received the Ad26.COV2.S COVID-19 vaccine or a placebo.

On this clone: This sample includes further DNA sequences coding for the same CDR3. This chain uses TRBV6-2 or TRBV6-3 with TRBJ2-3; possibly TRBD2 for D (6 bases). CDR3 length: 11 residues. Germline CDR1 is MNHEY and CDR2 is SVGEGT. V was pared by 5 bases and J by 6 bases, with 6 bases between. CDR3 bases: TGTGCCAGCAGTCGGGAGGATACGCAGTATTTT. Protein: CASSREDTQYF.

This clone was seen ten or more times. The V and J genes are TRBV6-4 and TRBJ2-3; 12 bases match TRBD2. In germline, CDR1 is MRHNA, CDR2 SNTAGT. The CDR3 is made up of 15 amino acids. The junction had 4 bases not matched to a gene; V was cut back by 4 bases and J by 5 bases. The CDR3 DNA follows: TGTGCCAGCAGTGGACTAGCGGGAGAGAGAGATACGCAGTATTTT. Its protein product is CASSGLAGERDTQYF.

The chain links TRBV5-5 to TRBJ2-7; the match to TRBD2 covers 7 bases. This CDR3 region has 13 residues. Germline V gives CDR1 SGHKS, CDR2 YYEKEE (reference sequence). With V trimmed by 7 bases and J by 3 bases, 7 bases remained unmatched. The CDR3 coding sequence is TGTGCCAGCTCGGTGATAGCGGGCTACGAGCAGTACTTC. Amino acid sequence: CASSVIAGYEQYF.

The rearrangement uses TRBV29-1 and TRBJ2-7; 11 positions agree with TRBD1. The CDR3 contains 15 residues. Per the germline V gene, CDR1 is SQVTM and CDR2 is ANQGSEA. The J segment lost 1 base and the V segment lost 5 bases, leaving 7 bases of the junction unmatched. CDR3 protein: CSVLTGTGGSYEQYF. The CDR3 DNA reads TGCAGCGTTCTAACCGGGACAGGGGGGTCCTACGAGCAGTACTTC.

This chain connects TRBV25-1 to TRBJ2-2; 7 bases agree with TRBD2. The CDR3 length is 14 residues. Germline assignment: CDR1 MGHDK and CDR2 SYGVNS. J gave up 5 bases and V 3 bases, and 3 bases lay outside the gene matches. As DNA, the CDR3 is TGTGCCAGCAGTGAGTGGGGGGGAACCGGGGAGCTGTTTTTT. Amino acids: CASSEWGGTGELFF.

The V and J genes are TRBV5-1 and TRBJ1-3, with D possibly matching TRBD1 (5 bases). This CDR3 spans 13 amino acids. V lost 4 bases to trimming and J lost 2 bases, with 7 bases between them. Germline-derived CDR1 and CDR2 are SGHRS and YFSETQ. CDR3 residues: CASSGGTGNTIYF. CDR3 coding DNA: TGCGCCAGCAGCGGGGGGACTGGAAACACCATATATTTT.

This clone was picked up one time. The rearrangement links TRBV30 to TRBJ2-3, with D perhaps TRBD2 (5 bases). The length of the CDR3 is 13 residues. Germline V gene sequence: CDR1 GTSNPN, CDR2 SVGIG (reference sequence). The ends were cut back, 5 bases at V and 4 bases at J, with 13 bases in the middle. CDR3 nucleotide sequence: TGTGCCTGGGAACTAGATGAGGCAGATACGCAGTATTTT. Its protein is CAWELDEADTQYF.

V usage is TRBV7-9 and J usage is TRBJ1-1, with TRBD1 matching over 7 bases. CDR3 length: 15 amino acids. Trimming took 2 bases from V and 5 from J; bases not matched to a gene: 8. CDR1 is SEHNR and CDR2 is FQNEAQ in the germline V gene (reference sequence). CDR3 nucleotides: TGTGCCAGCAGCTTACTAGCGGACAGGCCGACTGAAGCTTTCTTT. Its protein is CASSLLADRPTEAFF.

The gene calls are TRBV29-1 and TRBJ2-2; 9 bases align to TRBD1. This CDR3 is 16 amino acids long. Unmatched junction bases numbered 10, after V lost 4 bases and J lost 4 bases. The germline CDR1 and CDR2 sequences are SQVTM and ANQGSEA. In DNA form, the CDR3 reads TGCAGCGTTGTGGCGCGGGGACAGGGTGGCACCGGGGAGCTGTTTTTT. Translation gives CSVVARGQGGTGELFF.

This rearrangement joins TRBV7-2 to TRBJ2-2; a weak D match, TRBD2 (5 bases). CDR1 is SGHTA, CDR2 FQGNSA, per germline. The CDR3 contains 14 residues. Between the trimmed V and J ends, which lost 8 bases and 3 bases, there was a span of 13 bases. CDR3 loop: CASLYSEYTGELFF. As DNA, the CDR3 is TGTGCCAGCTTATATAGCGAGTACACCGGGGAGCTGTTTTTT.

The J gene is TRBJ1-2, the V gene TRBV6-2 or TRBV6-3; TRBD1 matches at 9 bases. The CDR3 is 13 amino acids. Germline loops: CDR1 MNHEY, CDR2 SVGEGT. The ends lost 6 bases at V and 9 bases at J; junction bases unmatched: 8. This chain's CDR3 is CASSPGTGTSYTF. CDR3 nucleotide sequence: TGTGCCAGCAGCCCCGGGACAGGGACTAGCTACACCTTC.

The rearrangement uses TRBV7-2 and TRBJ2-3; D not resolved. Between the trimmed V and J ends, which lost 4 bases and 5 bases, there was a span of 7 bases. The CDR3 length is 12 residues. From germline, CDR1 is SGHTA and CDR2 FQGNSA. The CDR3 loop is CASSSSQDTQYF. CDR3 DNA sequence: TGTGCCAGCAGCTCGTCACAAGATACGCAGTATTTT.

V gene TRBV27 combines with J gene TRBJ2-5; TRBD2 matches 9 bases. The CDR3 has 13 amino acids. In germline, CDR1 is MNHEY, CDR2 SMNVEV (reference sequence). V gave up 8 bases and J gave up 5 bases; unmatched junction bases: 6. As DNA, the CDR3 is TGTGCCAGCCGGGGCGGGAGGGCGGAGACCCAGTACTTC. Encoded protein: CASRGGRAETQYF.

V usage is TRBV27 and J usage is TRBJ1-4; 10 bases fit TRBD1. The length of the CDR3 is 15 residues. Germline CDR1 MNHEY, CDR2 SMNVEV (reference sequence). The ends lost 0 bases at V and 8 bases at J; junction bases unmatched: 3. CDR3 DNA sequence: TGTGCCAGCAGTTTATCTAGGACAGGGGGAGAAAAACTGTTTTTT. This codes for CASSLSRTGGEKLFF.

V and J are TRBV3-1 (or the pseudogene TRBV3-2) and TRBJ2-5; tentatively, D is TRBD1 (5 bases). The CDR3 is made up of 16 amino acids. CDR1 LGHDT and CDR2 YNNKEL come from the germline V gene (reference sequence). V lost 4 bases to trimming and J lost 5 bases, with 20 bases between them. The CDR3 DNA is TGTGCCAGCAGCCCACGAGGAAACAGGCTGCGTGAGACCCAGTACTTC. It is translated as CASSPRGNRLRETQYF.

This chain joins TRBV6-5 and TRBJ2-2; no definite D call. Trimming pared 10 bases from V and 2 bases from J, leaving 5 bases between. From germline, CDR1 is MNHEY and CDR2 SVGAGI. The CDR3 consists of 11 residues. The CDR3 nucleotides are TGTGCCACCCTTAACACCGGGGAGCTGTTTTTT. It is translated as CATLNTGELFF.

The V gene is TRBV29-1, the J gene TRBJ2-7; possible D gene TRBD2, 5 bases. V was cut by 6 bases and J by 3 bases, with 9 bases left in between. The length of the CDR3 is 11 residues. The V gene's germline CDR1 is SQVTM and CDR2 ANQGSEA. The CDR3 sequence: CSVWTLYEQYF. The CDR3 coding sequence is TGCAGCGTCTGGACTCTCTACGAGCAGTACTTC.

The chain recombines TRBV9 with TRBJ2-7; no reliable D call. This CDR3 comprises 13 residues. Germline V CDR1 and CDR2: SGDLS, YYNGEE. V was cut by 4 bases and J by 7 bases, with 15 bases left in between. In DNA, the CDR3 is TGTGCCAGCAGCTCACGGGTGGGAAGGGAGCAGTACTTC. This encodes CASSSRVGREQYF.

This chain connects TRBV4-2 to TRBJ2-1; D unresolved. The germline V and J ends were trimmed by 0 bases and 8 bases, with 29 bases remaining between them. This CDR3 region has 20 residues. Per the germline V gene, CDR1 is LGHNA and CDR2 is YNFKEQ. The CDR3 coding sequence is TGTGCCAGCAGCCAAGACCCCCGGCGAAGACGGTCCGAAAGAGTCCATGAGCAGTTCTTC. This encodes CASSQDPRRRRSERVHEQFF.

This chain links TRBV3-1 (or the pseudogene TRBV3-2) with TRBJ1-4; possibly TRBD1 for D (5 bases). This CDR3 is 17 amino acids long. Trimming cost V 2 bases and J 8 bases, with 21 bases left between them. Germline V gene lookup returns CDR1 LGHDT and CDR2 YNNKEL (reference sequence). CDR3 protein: CASSQPPARGGREKLFF. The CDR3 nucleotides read TGTGCCAGCAGCCAACCCCCCGCAAGGGGCGGCAGAGAAAAACTGTTTTTT.

The CDR3 spells CASRAGSTDTQYF. DNA of the CDR3: TGTGCCAGCAGGGCCGGAAGCACAGATACGCAGTATTTT. The chain is built from TRBV2 and TRBJ2-3; D is ambiguous. V shed 6 bases and J shed 0 bases, with 7 bases lying between them. The germline gives CDR1 SNHLY, CDR2 FYNNEI. This CDR3 is built from 13 residues. Complete variable domain (other parts from reference TRBV2 and TRBJ2-3): EPEVTQTPSHQVTQMGQEVILRCVPISNHLYFYWYRQILGQKVEFLVSFYNNEISEKSEIFDDQFSVERPDGSNFTLKIRSTKLEDSAMYFCASRAGSTDTQYFGPGTRLTVL.

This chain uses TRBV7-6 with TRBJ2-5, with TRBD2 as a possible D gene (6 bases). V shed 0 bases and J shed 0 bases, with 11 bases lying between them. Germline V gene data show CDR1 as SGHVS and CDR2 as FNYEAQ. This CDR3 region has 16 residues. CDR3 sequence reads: CASSLAGSGYQETQYF. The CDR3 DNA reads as TGTGCCAGCAGCTTAGCGGGCAGCGGGTACCAAGAGACCCAGTACTTC.

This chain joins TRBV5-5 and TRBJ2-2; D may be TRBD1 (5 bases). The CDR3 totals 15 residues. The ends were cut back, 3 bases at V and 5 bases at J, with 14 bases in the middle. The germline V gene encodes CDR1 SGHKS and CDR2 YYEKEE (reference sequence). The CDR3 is CASSSVGLRTGELFF. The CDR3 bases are TGTGCCAGCAGCTCCGTGGGGCTACGGACCGGGGAGCTGTTTTTT.